Listed below are T cell receptor beta chains from one sample, sequenced in a study of brain metastases from non-small cell lung cancer. Assay: immunoSEQ multiplex PCR; the TCRdb copy retains only in-frame clones and omits some. The repertoire holds about 2,000 clones, with 84% as singletons. Sequencing was carried out using primary lung tumor tissue. The receptors derive from a donor aged 40 or older with non-small cell lung cancer. CDR3s include the opening cysteine and the closing phenylalanine or tryptophan. The order of the fields is J gene, D gene, V gene, clone size, CDR3 DNA, CDR3 protein. A D gene is named only where the DNA matches it firmly. Clone size is given for some rows only: seen once, a few or many times, or a class if the clone is expanded.

>TRBJ1-1|NA|TRBV24-1|NA
TGTGCCACCAGCCACCTATGGACGGTGAACACTGAAGCTTTCTTT
CATSHLWTVNTEAFF
>TRBJ1-2|NA|TRBV18|NA
TGTGCCAGCTCACCAGGACTTTCGGACTATGGCTACACCTTC
CASSPGLSDYGYTF
>TRBJ1-2|NA|TRBV30|NA
TGTGCCTGGAGCGGGGACAAAACAAATGGCTACACCTTC
CAWSGDKTNGYTF
>TRBJ1-6|NA|TRBV25-1|NA
TGTGCCAGCAGTGAAAGACAGGCCGATTCACCCCTCCACTTT
CASSERQADSPLHF
>TRBJ2-3|TRBD2|TRBV29-1|NA
TGCAGCGGTCGACTAGCGGGGGGCACAGATACGCAGTATTTT
CSGRLAGGTDTQYF
>TRBJ2-1|TRBD2|TRBV5-1|NA
TGCGCCAGCAGCTGGGGACTAGCGGGGGCCTACAATGAGCAGTTCTTC
CASSWGLAGAYNEQFF
>TRBJ1-1|TRBD1|TRBV15|NA
TGTGCCACCAGCAGAGCCCTGGCAGGGGGGCCTGAAGCTTTCTTT
CATSRALAGGPEAFF
>TRBJ2-7|NA|TRBV15|once
TGTACCACCAGCAGTAGGGACCCAGCAAGAGGTGAGCAGTACTTC
CTTSSRDPARGEQYF
>TRBJ2-7|TRBD1|TRBV5-1|once
TGCGCCAGCAGCTTGGCGGGACAGACCTACGAGCAGTACTTC
CASSLAGQTYEQYF
>TRBJ2-1|NA|TRBV11-1|NA
TGTGCCAGCAGCTTCCCTGGGCTAGCCGATGAGCAGTTCTTC
CASSFPGLADEQFF
>TRBJ2-2|NA|TRBV2|NA
TGTGCGGGAATGGGGAGCCAGACCGGGGAGCTGTTTTTT
CAGMGSQTGELFF
>TRBJ2-3|TRBD2|TRBV25-1|NA
TGTGCCAGCAGTTCCACCGGACTAGCTGGAGATACGCAGTATTTT
CASSSTGLAGDTQYF
>TRBJ2-7|TRBD1|TRBV19|NA
TGTGCCAGTAGTTCCCTCGAAGGGACAGATTACGAGCAGTACTTC
CASSSLEGTDYEQYF
>TRBJ2-5|NA|TRBV5-4|NA
TGTGCCAGCAGCCCAGGGGTCCAAGAGACCCAGTACTTC
CASSPGVQETQYF
>TRBJ2-2|NA|TRBV19|NA
TGTGCCAGTAGTATCACCTCAGGATGGACCGGGGAGCTGTTTTTT
CASSITSGWTGELFF
>TRBJ2-3|TRBD2|TRBV24-1|few
TGTGCCACCAGGGCGGGGGGCCGGACTAGCACAGATACGCAGTATTTT
CATRAGGRTSTDTQYF
>TRBJ2-7|NA|TRBV29-1|NA
TGCAGCGCCGGGGGAAGTGAGAACTACGAGCAGTACTTC
CSAGGSENYEQYF
>TRBJ1-1|NA|TRBV6-5|NA
TGTGCCAGCAGTACGACTGACTCAGGTCCTGAAGCTTTCTTT
CASSTTDSGPEAFF
>TRBJ2-2|TRBD1|TRBV6-2/TRBV6-3|NA
TGTGCCAGCAGTCCCCTCGGACAGGCCGCCGGGGAGCTGTTTTTT
CASSPLGQAAGELFF
>TRBJ2-1|NA|TRBV3-1/TRBV3-2|few
TGTGCCAGCAGCCCCCCCACCTCCTACAATGAGCAGTTCTTC
CASSPPTSYNEQFF
>TRBJ2-5|TRBD1|TRBV29-1|NA
TGCAGCGTCCCCACCGGACAGGGATGGACCCAGTACTTC
CSVPTGQGWTQYF
>TRBJ2-3|NA|TRBV6-2/TRBV6-3|few
TGTGCCAGCAGTGCGGACTCCACAGATACGCAGTATTTT
CASSADSTDTQYF
>TRBJ1-2|NA|TRBV10-3|few
TGTGCCATCAGGGGGGGGGCCGGTACTGGCTACACCTTC
CAIRGGAGTGYTF
>TRBJ2-6|TRBD2|TRBV27|NA
TGTGCCAGCAGTTTAGTAGCGGGAGGTCTTGCCAACGTCCTGACTTTC
CASSLVAGGLANVLTF
>TRBJ2-7|NA|TRBV2|NA
TGTGCCAGCAGTTCCGCCCATTGGGTGGGCGAGCAGTACTTC
CASSSAHWVGEQYF
>TRBJ1-5|NA|TRBV6-5|NA
TGTGCCAGCAGCCTCGACCGAAGTCAGCCCCAGCATTTT
CASSLDRSQPQHF
>TRBJ1-1|NA|TRBV19|NA
TGTGCCAATAGTGGGGGGTTGACCGCAGCCTTGAACACTGAAGCTTTCTTT
CANSGGLTAALNTEAFF
>TRBJ1-1|NA|TRBV12-3/TRBV12-4|once
TGTGCCAGCAGTTTACAGGGGTACACTGAAGCTTTCTTT
CASSLQGYTEAFF
>TRBJ1-2|NA|TRBV7-9|NA
TGTGCCAGCAGCTTAGGGGACATTGTTCCCCGCCGGGGTGGCTACACCTTC
CASSLGDIVPRRGGYTF
>TRBJ2-7|TRBD1|TRBV13|large
TGTGCCAGCAGCTCGGGACAGGGGGCCTACGAGCAGTACTTC
CASSSGQGAYEQYF
>TRBJ2-1|NA|TRBV18|NA
TGTGCCAGCTCACCACTTGGAGGGTCGAATGAGCAGTTCTTC
CASSPLGGSNEQFF
>TRBJ1-2|TRBD1|TRBV6-5|NA
TGTGCCAGCAGTCCCGGACAGGGTGGGAGCTACACCTTC
CASSPGQGGSYTF
>TRBJ2-3|NA|TRBV6-1|NA
TGTGCCAGCAGTGAGAGAGAGTATAGCACAGATACGCAGTATTTT
CASSEREYSTDTQYF
>TRBJ1-1|NA|TRBV7-4|NA
TGTGCCAGCAGTTCCGGGGGGTTCGACACTGAAGCTTTCTTT
CASSSGGFDTEAFF
>TRBJ2-1|NA|TRBV5-1|NA
TGCGCCAGCAGCTTGGAAGGATCAGCACTCAACGATGAGCAGTTCTTC
CASSLEGSALNDEQFF
>TRBJ2-3|TRBD2|TRBV19|NA
TGTGCCAGTAGTCCGGGACTAGTGATATATGCAGATACGCAGTATTTT
CASSPGLVIYADTQYF
>TRBJ2-5|NA|TRBV5-4|NA
TGTGCCAGCAGCCTGGAGGGCAGGGGTGAGACCCAGTACTTC
CASSLEGRGETQYF
>TRBJ2-1|NA|TRBV21-1|NA
TGTGCCAGCAGCCCCCCGGCGGGAGGTTCGTGGGGCAATAAGCAGTTCTTC
CASSPPAGGSWGNKQFF
>TRBJ1-1|NA|TRBV12-3/TRBV12-4|NA
TGTGCCAGCAGTCACCAGGGGAGCACTGAAGCTTTCTTT
CASSHQGSTEAFF
>TRBJ1-5|NA|TRBV29-1|NA
TGCAGCGTCGCTCTAGGACATCTTAGCAATCAGCCCCAGCATTTT
CSVALGHLSNQPQHF
>TRBJ2-3|NA|TRBV7-3|NA
TGTGCCAGCAGTCCGGTTAGCGGAGGGAGCACAGATACGCAGTATTTT
CASSPVSGGSTDTQYF
>TRBJ2-1|TRBD2|TRBV6-5|once
TGTGCCAGCACCGCCGGGACTAGCGGGAGAGGTGAGCAGTTCTTC
CASTAGTSGRGEQFF
>TRBJ2-2|TRBD2|TRBV7-3|few
TGTGCCAGCAGCCCTGGCGGGGGCGGGGAGCTGTTTTTT
CASSPGGGGELFF
>TRBJ2-1|NA|TRBV5-1|NA
TGCGCCAGCAGCTTAGGACTACCGAATGAGCAGTTCTTC
CASSLGLPNEQFF
>TRBJ2-3|NA|TRBV9|NA
TGTGCCAGCAGCGTAGGGGGGAACAAGCACACAGATACGCAGTATTTT
CASSVGGNKHTDTQYF
>TRBJ1-5|NA|TRBV3-1/TRBV3-2|NA
TGTGCCAGCAGCCAAGGTGAGCAGCCCCAGCATTTT
CASSQGEQPQHF
>TRBJ2-5|NA|TRBV3-1/TRBV3-2|NA
TGTGCCAGCAGCCCGAACCGACGTAGAACACAAGAGACCCAGTACTTC
CASSPNRRRTQETQYF
>TRBJ1-2|TRBD1|TRBV4-1|NA
TGCGCCAGCAGCCAAGAACCCCGGGACAGGGTCGGCTACACCTTC
CASSQEPRDRVGYTF
>TRBJ2-7|TRBD1|TRBV7-9|NA
TGTGCCAGCAGCTCCCCCGACAGGGACCCTTACGAGCAGTACTTC
CASSSPDRDPYEQYF
>TRBJ1-1|NA|TRBV18|NA
TGTGCCAGCTCGCTTCACGGTCTTCGGGGCACTGAAGCTTTCTTT
CASSLHGLRGTEAFF
>TRBJ2-7|TRBD2|TRBV11-1|NA
TGTGCCAGCAGTCAACCTCTAGCGGGAGGGAACGAGCAGTACTTC
CASSQPLAGGNEQYF
>TRBJ2-7|NA|TRBV11-3|NA
TGTGCCAGCAGCTTAGAGGCCTACGAGCAGTACTTC
CASSLEAYEQYF
>TRBJ1-1|NA|TRBV20-1|once
TGCAGTGCTAGTTGGCAGGCGGGAGAAGCTTTCTTT
CSASWQAGEAFF
>TRBJ1-2|NA|TRBV7-7|NA
TGTGCTAGCAGCCCCCTACGGACAGCTAACTATGGCTACACCTTC
CASSPLRTANYGYTF
>TRBJ1-1|NA|TRBV2|NA
TGTGCCAGCAGGGGGGACACCATGAACACTGAAGCTTTCTTT
CASRGDTMNTEAFF